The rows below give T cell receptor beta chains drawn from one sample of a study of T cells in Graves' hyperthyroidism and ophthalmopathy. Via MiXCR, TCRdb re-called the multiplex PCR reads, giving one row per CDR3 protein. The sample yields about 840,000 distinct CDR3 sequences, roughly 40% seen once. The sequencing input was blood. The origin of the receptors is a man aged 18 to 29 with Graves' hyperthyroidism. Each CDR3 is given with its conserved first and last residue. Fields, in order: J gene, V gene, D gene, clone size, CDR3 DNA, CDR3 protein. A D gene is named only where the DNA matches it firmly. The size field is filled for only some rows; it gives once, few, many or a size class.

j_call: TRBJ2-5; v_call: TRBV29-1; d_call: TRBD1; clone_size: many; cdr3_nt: TGCAGCGTTCGGGACAGTCAAGAGACCCAGTACTTC; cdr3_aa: CSVRDSQETQYF
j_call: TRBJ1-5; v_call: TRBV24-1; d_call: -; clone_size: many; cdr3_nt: TGTGCCACCAGTGATCCCGCCGCAGACAGACAAAGCAATCAGCCCCAGCATTTT; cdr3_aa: CATSDPAADRQSNQPQHF
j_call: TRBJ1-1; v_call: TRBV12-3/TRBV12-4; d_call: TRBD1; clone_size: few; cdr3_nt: TGTGCCAGCAGTCCCGACAGGGTCACTGAAGCTTTCTTT; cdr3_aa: CASSPDRVTEAFF
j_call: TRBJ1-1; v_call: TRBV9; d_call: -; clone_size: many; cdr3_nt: TGTGCCAGCAGCGTAGGAGGAGAGGCCAACACTGAAGCTTTCTTT; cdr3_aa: CASSVGGEANTEAFF
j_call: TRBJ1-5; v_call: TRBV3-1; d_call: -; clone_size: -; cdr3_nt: TGTGCCAGCAGCCAGACGGGTCAGCCCCAGCATTTT; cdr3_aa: CASSQTGQPQHF
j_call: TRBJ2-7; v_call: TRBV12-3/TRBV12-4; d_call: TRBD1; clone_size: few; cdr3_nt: TGTGCCAGCAGTCCCCGGACAGGGCGCGAGCAGTACTTC; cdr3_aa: CASSPRTGREQYF
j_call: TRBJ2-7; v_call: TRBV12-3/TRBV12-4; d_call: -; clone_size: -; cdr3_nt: TGTGCCAGCGGCCCCGGGACGCTCACCAACGAGCAGTACTTC; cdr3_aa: CASGPGTLTNEQYF
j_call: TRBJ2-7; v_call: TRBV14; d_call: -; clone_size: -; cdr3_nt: TGTGCCAGCAGCCGAGGGGTTGGTGAAAGCTACGAGCAGTACTTC; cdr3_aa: CASSRGVGESYEQYF
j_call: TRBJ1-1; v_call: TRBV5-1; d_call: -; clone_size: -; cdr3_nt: TGCGCCAGCAGCTTATGGGAGAACACTGGAGCTTTCTTT; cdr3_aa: CASSLWENTGAFF
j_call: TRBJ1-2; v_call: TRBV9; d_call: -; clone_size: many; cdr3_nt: TGTGCCAGCAGCGCAAACGGTGGGGGGTATGGCTACACCTTC; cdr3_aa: CASSANGGGYGYTF
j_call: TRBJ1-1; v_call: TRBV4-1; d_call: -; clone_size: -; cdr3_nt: TGCGCCAGCAGCAAAGTCCAGGGCCTAGGGCACACTGAAGCTTTCTTT; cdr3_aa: CASSKVQGLGHTEAFF
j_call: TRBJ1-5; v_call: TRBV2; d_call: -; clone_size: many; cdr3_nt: TGTGCCAGCAGTCCGGGTGTCCAGCCCCAGCATTTT; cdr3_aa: CASSPGVQPQHF
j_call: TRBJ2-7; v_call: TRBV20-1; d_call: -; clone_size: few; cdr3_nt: TGCAGTGCTAGGAATCGAGGGGAGTCCTACGAGCAGTACTTC; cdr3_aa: CSARNRGESYEQYF
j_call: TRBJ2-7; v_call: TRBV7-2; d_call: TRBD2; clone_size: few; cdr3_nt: TGTGCCAGCAGCGTAACTAGCGGGGGGGCAAGGTACGAGCAGTACTTC; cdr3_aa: CASSVTSGGARYEQYF
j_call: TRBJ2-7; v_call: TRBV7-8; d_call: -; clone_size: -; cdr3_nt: TGCGCCAGCAGCTTGAGGACAGATAGCCACGAGCAGTACTTC; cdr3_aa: CASSLRTDSHEQYF
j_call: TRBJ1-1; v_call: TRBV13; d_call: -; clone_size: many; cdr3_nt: TGTGCCAGCAGCACCACGGAGGGGGTCGACACTGAAGCTTTCTTT; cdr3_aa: CASSTTEGVDTEAFF
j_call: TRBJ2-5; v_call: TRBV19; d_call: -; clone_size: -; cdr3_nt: TGTGCCGAGGGGAGGGGGCGAGAGACCCAGTACTTC; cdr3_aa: CAEGRGRETQYF
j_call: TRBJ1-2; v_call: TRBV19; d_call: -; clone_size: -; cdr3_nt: TGTGCCAGTAGTATTTTGCCGGCTAACTATGGCTACACCTTC; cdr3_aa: CASSILPANYGYTF
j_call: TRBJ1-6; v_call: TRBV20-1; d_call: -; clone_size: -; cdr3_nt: TGCAGTGCTAGAGATCTTAGGGTAGGGATTTCACCCCTCCACTTT; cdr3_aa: CSARDLRVGISPLHF
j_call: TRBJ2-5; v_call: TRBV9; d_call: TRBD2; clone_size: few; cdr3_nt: TGTGCCAGCAGCGCACTAGCGGGAGGGGGAGAGACCCAGTACTTC; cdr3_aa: CASSALAGGGETQYF
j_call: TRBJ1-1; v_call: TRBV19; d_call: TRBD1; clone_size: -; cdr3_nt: TGTGCCAATCACATCCGGGACAGGGGGAACACTGAAGCTTTCTTT; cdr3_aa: CANHIRDRGNTEAFF
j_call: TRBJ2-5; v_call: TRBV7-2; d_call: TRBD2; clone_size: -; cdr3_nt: TGTGCCAGCAGCTTTGCGACTAGCACGGGGGTAGGGGAGACCCAGTACTTC; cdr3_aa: CASSFATSTGVGETQYF
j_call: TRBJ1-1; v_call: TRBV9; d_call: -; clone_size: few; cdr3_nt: TGTGCCACCGGTGGGGACACCCCCTCCGAAGCTTTCTTT; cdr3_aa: CATGGDTPSEAFF
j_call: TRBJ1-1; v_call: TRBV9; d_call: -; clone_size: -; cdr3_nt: TGTGCCAGCAGTTCCGACAATATGAACACTGAAGCTTTCTTT; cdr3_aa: CASSSDNMNTEAFF
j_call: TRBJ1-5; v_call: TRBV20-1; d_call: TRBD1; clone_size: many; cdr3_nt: TGCAGTGCTAGGAGGGGACAGAACAATCAGCCCCAGCATTTT; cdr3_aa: CSARRGQNNQPQHF
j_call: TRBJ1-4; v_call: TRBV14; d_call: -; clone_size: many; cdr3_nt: TGTGCCAGCAGCCAAGGTGGGGAGAGAAAACTGTTTTTT; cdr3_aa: CASSQGGERKLFF
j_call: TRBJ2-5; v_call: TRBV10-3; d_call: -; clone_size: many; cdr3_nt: TGTGCCATCAGTGTGGGCCAAGAGACCCAGTACTTC; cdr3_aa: CAISVGQETQYF
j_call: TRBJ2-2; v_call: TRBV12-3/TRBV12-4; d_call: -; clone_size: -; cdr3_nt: TGTGCCACCCAACAATCCGGGGAGCTGTTTTTT; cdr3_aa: CATQQSGELFF
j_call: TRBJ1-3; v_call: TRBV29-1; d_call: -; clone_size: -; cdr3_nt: TGCAGCGTCTCGCGGACAAACACCATATATTTT; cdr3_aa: CSVSRTNTIYF
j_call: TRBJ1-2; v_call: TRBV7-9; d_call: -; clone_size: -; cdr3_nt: TGTGCCAGCAGCTTAGTCCGTCGGGGGGGCTACACCTTC; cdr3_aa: CASSLVRRGGYTF
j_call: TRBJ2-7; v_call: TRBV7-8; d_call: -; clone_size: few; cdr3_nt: TGTGCCAGCAGCTTATTCAGGGTCCCCTACGAGCAGTACTTC; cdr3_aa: CASSLFRVPYEQYF
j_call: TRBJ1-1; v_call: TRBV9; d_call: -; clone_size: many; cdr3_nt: TGTGCCAGCAGCGTAGCCGTGTCGAACACTGAAGCTTTCTTT; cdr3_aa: CASSVAVSNTEAFF
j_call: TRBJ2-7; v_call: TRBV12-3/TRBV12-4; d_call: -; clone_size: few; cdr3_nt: TGTGCCAGCAGCACCTTCGGTGGGGAGCAGTACTTC; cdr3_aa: CASSTFGGEQYF
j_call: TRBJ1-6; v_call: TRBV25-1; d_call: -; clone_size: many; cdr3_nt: TGTGCCACCCAGAGGGAGTCCTATAATTCACCCCTCCACTTT; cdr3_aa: CATQRESYNSPLHF
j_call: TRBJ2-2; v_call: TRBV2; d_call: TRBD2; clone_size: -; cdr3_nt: TGTGCCAGCAGACCGGGACTAGCGGGAGAGAACACCGGGGAGCTGTTTTTT; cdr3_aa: CASRPGLAGENTGELFF
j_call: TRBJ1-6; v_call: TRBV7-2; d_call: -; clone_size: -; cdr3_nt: TGTGCCAGCAGCTTCGCTTCTTCGGACCCCTTGAGCTCCTATAATTCACCCCTCCACTTT; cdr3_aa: CASSFASSDPLSSYNSPLHF
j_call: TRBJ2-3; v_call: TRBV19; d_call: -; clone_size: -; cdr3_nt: TGTGCCAGTAGTCCCCCAGAATCCTTCACAGATACGCAGTATTTT; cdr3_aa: CASSPPESFTDTQYF
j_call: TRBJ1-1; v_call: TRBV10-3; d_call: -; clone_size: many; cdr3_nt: TGTGCCATCAGTGAGTCAAACACAGACACTGAAGCTTTCTTT; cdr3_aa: CAISESNTDTEAFF
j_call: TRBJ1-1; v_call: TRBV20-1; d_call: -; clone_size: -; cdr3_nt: TGCAGCGCAGAACAGGGTAGGGCTGAAGCTTTCTTT; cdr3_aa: CSAEQGRAEAFF
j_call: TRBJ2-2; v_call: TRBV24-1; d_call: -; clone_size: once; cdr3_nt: TGTGCCACCTCCAATCCCCAGATGAGCTCCGGGGAGCTGTTTTTT; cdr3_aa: CATSNPQMSSGELFF
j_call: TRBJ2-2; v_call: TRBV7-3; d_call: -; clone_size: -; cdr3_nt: TGTGCCAGCAGCTTAACAGAGGGGGCCGGGGAGCTGTTTTTT; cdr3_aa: CASSLTEGAGELFF
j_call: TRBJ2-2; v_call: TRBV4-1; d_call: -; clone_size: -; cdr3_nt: TGCGCCAGCAGCCAGACTGCTACCGGGGAGCTGTTTTTT; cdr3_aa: CASSQTATGELFF
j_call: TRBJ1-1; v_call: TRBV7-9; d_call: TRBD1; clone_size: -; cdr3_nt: TGTGCCAGCAGCGTCCAGATGGGACAGGGGGATTCGAACACTGAAGCTTTCTTT; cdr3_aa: CASSVQMGQGDSNTEAFF
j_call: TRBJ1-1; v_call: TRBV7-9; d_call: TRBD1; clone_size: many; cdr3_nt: TGTGCCAGCAGCCCGTGGACAGGGTATTCTGAAGCTTTCTTT; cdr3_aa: CASSPWTGYSEAFF
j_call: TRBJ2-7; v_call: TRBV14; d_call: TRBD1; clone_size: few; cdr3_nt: TGTGCCAGCAGGGACAGGTACTCCTACGAGCAGTACTTC; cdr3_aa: CASRDRYSYEQYF
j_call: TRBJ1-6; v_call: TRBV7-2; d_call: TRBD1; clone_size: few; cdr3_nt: TGTGCCAGCAGCTTAGCACCACAGGGGGCCACTTCACCCCTCCACTTT; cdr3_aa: CASSLAPQGATSPLHF
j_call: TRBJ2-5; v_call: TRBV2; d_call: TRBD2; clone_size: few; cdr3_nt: TGTGCCAGCAGTGAAGGGACTAGCGGGGTAGAGACCCAGTACTTC; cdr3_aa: CASSEGTSGVETQYF